What follows are 22 T cell receptor beta chains derived from one specimen sequenced in a study of shared clonotypes between healthy human individuals (dated by TCRdb to about 2020). Receptors were amplified or captured by the immunoSEQ multiplex PCR assay. TCRdb carries this immuneACCESS record with in-frame sequences only. Its versions omit some clonotypes, under half of them owing to an unresolved V gene in the studies checked, with the rest unexplained. The sample table lists 2.3 million or so clones, about 92% of them with a count of one. The ten largest clones take up about 0.39% of the sample. Sequenced sample: naive CD4+ T cells from PBMCs. Per the publication, the cell subset or site label means: CD45RA+ positively selected. Receptor source: a man younger than 30 in good health. Some clones in this sample may be carry-over from other donors' samples.

The genes are TRBV28 and TRBJ2-7, with a tentative D call TRBD1 (6 bases). The CDR3 runs 12 residues. Germline assignment: CDR1 MDHEN and CDR2 SYDVKM. V lost 7 bases and J lost 5, with 12 bases in between. This chain's CDR3 is CASNNRAHEQYF. CDR3 nucleotides: TGTGCCAGCAATAACAGGGCCCACGAGCAGTACTTC.

The chain carries TRBV7-2 and TRBJ2-2; D is unclear. V gave up 3 bases and J gave up 1 base, with 6 bases separating them. This CDR3 comprises 14 residues. Germline V gene data show CDR1 as SGHTA and CDR2 as FQGNSA. CDR3 sequence: CASSFLMNTGELFF. In DNA form, the CDR3 reads TGTGCCAGCAGCTTTTTGATGAACACCGGGGAGCTGTTTTTT.

The rearrangement joins TRBV7-2 to TRBJ1-3; tentatively, D is TRBD1 (5 bases). Trimming cost V 4 bases and J 0 bases, with 10 bases left between them. CDR3 size: 15 residues. The V gene's germline CDR1 is SGHTA and CDR2 FQGNSA. CDR3 DNA sequence: TGTGCCAGCAGCTATGCGGGGGGCTCTGGAAACACCATATATTTT. Residues: CASSYAGGSGNTIYF.

Note on this clone: Other nucleotide sequences in the sample specify the same CDR3. V and J are TRBV5-1 and TRBJ1-1, with a possible D match to TRBD1 (6 bases). This CDR3 spans 14 amino acids. Germline V gene sequence: CDR1 SGHRS, CDR2 YFSETQ. Deletions cut 4 bases from V and 1 base from J, with 11 bases between. The CDR3 bases are TGCGCCAGCAGCAGAGGACAGACGAACACTGAAGCTTTCTTT. Its protein product is CASSRGQTNTEAFF.

This sequence joins TRBV5-1 and TRBJ2-2; no firm D call. This CDR3 region has 18 residues. Germline V CDR1 and CDR2: SGHRS, YFSETQ. Trimming pared 0 bases from V and 7 bases from J, leaving 22 bases between. CDR3: CASSLAPWSADRNGELFF. DNA for the CDR3: TGCGCCAGCAGCTTGGCCCCTTGGAGCGCAGATAGGAACGGGGAGCTGTTTTTT.

The chain carries TRBV6-6 and TRBJ1-5; 7 bases agree with TRBD1. With V trimmed by 6 bases and J by 0 bases, 8 bases remained unmatched. CDR1 and CDR2 from the germline V gene are MNHNY and SVGAGI (reference sequence). The CDR3 consists of 16 residues. The CDR3 DNA sequence: TGTGCCAGCAGGAGACGGGACAGTATTAGCAATCAGCCCCAGCATTTT. It specifies CASRRRDSISNQPQHF.

This clone has a single count. The rearrangement links TRBV2 to TRBJ2-1; no clear D. The CDR3 sequence is 14 residues long. V lost 5 bases, J lost 1 base, and 9 bases lay in between. The germline V gene encodes CDR1 SNHLY and CDR2 FYNNEI. The CDR3 here is CASSFRASYNEQFF. CDR3 nucleotide sequence: TGTGCCAGCAGTTTTCGGGCTTCCTACAATGAGCAGTTCTTC.

The chain links TRBV5-1 to TRBJ2-3, with 9 bases that match TRBD2. The CDR3 has 16 residues. Trimming took 4 bases from V and 4 from J; bases not matched to a gene: 10. In germline, CDR1 is SGHRS, CDR2 YFSETQ. The CDR3 protein is CASSGRGRAAADTQYF. In DNA, the CDR3 is TGCGCCAGCAGCGGGCGCGGGAGGGCCGCGGCAGATACGCAGTATTTT.

The V gene is TRBV28, the J gene TRBJ1-6; D gene uncertain. The CDR3 is made up of 13 amino acids. Germline CDR1 MDHEN, CDR2 SYDVKM. Between the trimmed V and J ends, which lost 5 bases and 10 bases, there was a span of 12 bases. The CDR3 nucleotides read TGTGCCAGCAGTCCTCCTACACGGTCACCCCTCCACTTT. Translated: CASSPPTRSPLHF. The complete variable domain, with remaining parts taken from reference TRBV28 and TRBJ1-6, reads DVKVTQSSRYLVKRTGEKVFLECVQDMDHENMFWYRQDPGLGLRLIYFSYDVKMKEKGDIPEGYSVSREKKERFSLILESASTNQTSMYLCASSPPTRSPLHFGNGTRLTVT.

In its sample, this clone was seen a few times. Given a much more abundant clone one base away, this may be a read error. Other nucleotide sequences in the sample specify the same CDR3. The rearrangement links TRBV5-6 to TRBJ2-5; D unclear. This CDR3 contains 11 residues. Trimming removed 0 bases at V and 3 bases at J, with 0 bases between. Germline V gives CDR1 SGHDT, CDR2 YYEEEE. The CDR3 nucleotides are TGTGCCAGCAGCTTGGAAGAGACCCAGTACTTC. As protein: CASSLEETQYF.

The CDR3 here is CASSFDRTGGYGYTF. The CDR3 DNA is TGCGCCAGCAGCTTCGATCGGACAGGGGGCTATGGCTACACCTTC. The chain joins TRBV5-1 to TRBJ1-2; 10 bases are a match to TRBD1. CDR1 SGHRS and CDR2 YFSETQ come from the germline V gene. Unmatched junction bases numbered 5, after V lost 2 bases and J lost 4 bases. The CDR3 consists of 15 residues.

The genes are TRBV19 and TRBJ2-2; D ambiguous. Germline values: CDR1 LNHDA, CDR2 SQIVND (reference sequence). V lost 6 bases, J lost 0 bases, and 14 bases lay in between. The CDR3 runs 16 residues. The CDR3 spells CASRVRSSSNTGELFF. CDR3 nucleotide sequence: TGTGCCAGTAGGGTCCGGTCGTCCTCGAACACCGGGGAGCTGTTTTTT.

This chain uses TRBV9 with TRBJ1-1; possibly TRBD1 for D (5 bases). CDR3 length: 14 residues. Between the trimmed V and J ends, which lost 3 bases and 7 bases, there was a span of 16 bases. In germline, CDR1 is SGDLS, CDR2 YYNGEE. The DNA for the CDR3 is TGTGCCAGCAGCGCGCAGCTAACGGGGGGTGAAGCTTTCTTT. Encoded protein: CASSAQLTGGEAFF.

Comments on this clone: Sequence at one end of the junction differs from germline and may be a read error. CDR3 in DNA: TGTACCAGCAGCTTGGACAGGGGGCCCTACGAGCAGTACTTC. Protein: CTSSLDRGPYEQYF. The chain combines TRBV6-5 with TRBJ2-7; 11 nucleotides align to TRBD1. The CDR3 is made up of 14 amino acids. Per germline, CDR1 MNHEY and CDR2 SVGAGI.

The CDR3 is CASSHHAGVSNTGELFF. The DNA for the CDR3 is TGCGCCAGCAGCCACCACGCGGGAGTTTCGAACACCGGGGAGCTGTTTTTT. J is TRBJ2-2 and V is TRBV4-3; 7 nucleotides line up with TRBD2. The CDR3 spans 17 residues. The germline V gene encodes CDR1 LGHNA and CDR2 YSLEER. Trimming cost V 3 bases and J 0 bases; bases outside gene matches: 7.

V is TRBV15 and J is TRBJ2-2; 9 nucleotides line up with TRBD1. Trimming took 5 bases from V and 3 from J; bases not matched to a gene: 7. The CDR3 is made up of 16 amino acids. CDR1 LNHNV and CDR2 YYDKDF come from the germline V gene (reference sequence). CDR3 sequence (DNA): TGTGCCACCAGCGTTTTGGGGACAGGGCACACCGGGGAGCTGTTTTTT. As protein: CATSVLGTGHTGELFF.

The V gene is TRBV4-2, the J gene TRBJ2-7, with a weak D call TRBD2 (6 bases). Trimming took 0 bases from V and 3 from J, leaving 12 bases between them. The CDR3 covers 15 residues. Germline V gives CDR1 LGHNA, CDR2 YNFKEQ. CDR3 bases: TGTGCCAGCAGCCAAGATCTCCGCGGGATCTACGAGCAGTACTTC. Translation: CASSQDLRGIYEQYF.

V gene TRBV13 combines with J gene TRBJ1-1; D is ambiguous. The CDR3 extends over 13 amino acids. Germline CDR1 PRHDT, CDR2 FYEKMQ (reference sequence). The V end was cut by 5 bases, the J end by 3 bases, with 10 bases between. CDR3 nucleotide sequence: TGTGCCAGCAGCCAGGATCTTGACACTGAAGCTTTCTTT. It is translated as CASSQDLDTEAFF.

This clone was seen a few times. CDR3 sequence reads: CASSYEIAKNIQYF. CDR3 DNA: TGTGCCAGCAGCTACGAGATAGCCAAAAACATTCAGTACTTC. V usage is TRBV7-2 and J usage is TRBJ2-4; unclear D gene. Germline V CDR1 and CDR2: SGHTA, FQGNSA. This CDR3 is built from 14 residues. Trimming stripped 4 bases from V and 0 bases from J, with 7 bases between.

This chain joins TRBV6-1 and TRBJ1-1; no clear D gene. V lost 1 base and J 2 bases, leaving 8 bases between the germline ends. This CDR3 spans 14 amino acids. The germline V gene encodes CDR1 MNHNS and CDR2 SASEGT. Written as DNA, the CDR3 is TGTGCCAGCAGTGAAGGGCAGACAAACACTGAAGCTTTCTTT. It yields the protein CASSEGQTNTEAFF.

The chain has TRBV9 and TRBJ2-4; D perhaps matches TRBD2 (5 bases). CDR1 and CDR2 from the germline V gene are SGDLS and YYNGEE. Trimming took 3 bases from V and 9 from J, leaving 13 bases between them. CDR3 length equals 13 residues. The CDR3 sequence: CASSGIPGSIQYF. The CDR3 nucleotides are TGTGCCAGCAGCGGGATACCGGGAAGCATTCAGTACTTC.

This clone was seen once. The rearrangement joins TRBV5-1 to TRBJ2-7, with D possibly TRBD1 on 6 matching bases. This CDR3 is 15 amino acids long. The germline CDR1 and CDR2 sequences are SGHRS and YFSETQ. The V gene lost 4 bases and the J gene lost 0 bases, with 14 bases spanning the gap. CDR3 bases: TGCGCCAGCAGCGCCTCCGGGACACACTCCTACGAGCAGTACTTC. Residues: CASSASGTHSYEQYF.